These T cell receptor beta chains were read from a single sample in a study of blood T cell repertoires in COVID-19. Repertoires were generated with immunoSEQ multiplex PCR, while TCRdb's copy carries only in-frame clones and drops some. The sample consists of 160,000 or so clones, approximately 80% of them appearing once. The specimen was peripheral blood. Receptors were obtained from a human donor in a cohort sampled during active COVID-19. The CDR3 runs from the conserved cysteine through the conserved F or W. The D gene is left open where the match is weak. Some rows have no size entry. The others give once, few or many, or a class for an expanded clone.

TRBJ2-1 | . | 14 | once | TRBV19 | CASSPTQGYNEQFF | TGTGCCAGTAGTCCTACACAGGGCTACAATGAGCAGTTCTTC
TRBJ2-6 | . | 18 | . | TRBV25-1 | CASSAAPTGVSGANVLTF | TGTGCCAGCAGTGCCGCCCCCACGGGAGTCTCTGGGGCCAACGTCCTGACTTTC
TRBJ1-1 | TRBD1 | 19 | . | TRBV4-2 | CASSHIPITGTGGMSEAFF | TGTGCCAGCAGCCATATCCCAATCACCGGGACAGGGGGAATGTCTGAAGCTTTCTTT
TRBJ2-7 | TRBD1 | 13 | . | TRBV27 | CASSRDSSYEQYF | TGTGCCAGCAGTCGGGACAGTTCCTACGAGCAGTACTTC
TRBJ2-7 | TRBD2 | 17 | . | TRBV11-2 | CASSLSFLAGKVYEQYF | TGTGCCAGCAGCCTGTCATTCCTAGCGGGAAAAGTCTACGAGCAGTACTTC
TRBJ2-5 | TRBD1 | 15 | . | TRBV30 | CAWSAEQGVLETQYF | TGTGCCTGGAGTGCAGAACAGGGGGTGCTGGAGACCCAGTACTTC
TRBJ2-3 | . | 12 | once | TRBV6-5 | CATKGGTDTQYF | TGTGCCACAAAGGGGGGGACAGATACGCAGTATTTT
TRBJ2-7 | . | 13 | once | TRBV7-8 | CASSLISSYEQYF | TGTGCCAGCAGCTTAATCAGTTCCTACGAGCAGTACTTC
TRBJ1-3 | . | 15 | . | TRBV4-1 | CASSLQDYSGNTIYF | TGCGCCAGCAGCCTACAGGACTACTCTGGAAACACCATATATTTT
TRBJ1-6 | . | 14 | . | TRBV7-9 | CASREDSSYSPLHF | TGTGCCAGCAGAGAAGACAGTAGCTACTCACCCCTCCACTTT
TRBJ1-1 | . | 15 | . | TRBV15 | CATSKGGGQGTEAFF | TGTGCCACCAGCAAGGGCGGGGGGCAGGGTACTGAAGCTTTCTTT
TRBJ1-2 | . | 13 | . | TRBV9 | CASSVQGNYGYTF | TGTGCCAGCAGCGTACAGGGCAACTATGGCTACACCTTC
TRBJ1-5 | TRBD1 | 15 | . | TRBV28 | CASSDRGRGGQPQHF | TGTGCCAGCAGCGACAGGGGGCGCGGTGGTCAGCCCCAGCATTTT
TRBJ1-4 | . | 16 | few | TRBV6-4 | CASSDKSRVDNEKLFF | TGTGCCAGCAGTGACAAGTCCAGGGTGGATAATGAAAAACTGTTTTTT
TRBJ2-1 | . | 15 | . | TRBV19 | CASSNRDFSYNEQFF | TGTGCCAGTAGCAACCGGGACTTCTCCTACAATGAGCAGTTCTTC
TRBJ2-5 | . | 14 | once | TRBV25-1 | CASSDGTGQETQYF | TGTGCCAGCAGTGATGGGACTGGACAAGAGACCCAGTACTTC
TRBJ2-7 | TRBD1 | 14 | . | TRBV25-1 | CASTPGTGHEEQYF | TGTGCCAGCACCCCCGGGACAGGGCATGAGGAGCAGTACTTC
TRBJ2-1 | . | 15 | . | TRBV5-1 | CASSSGRGAGNEQFF | TGCGCCAGCTCCTCCGGGAGAGGGGCGGGGAATGAGCAGTTCTTC
TRBJ2-2 | TRBD1 | 15 | . | TRBV5-1 | CASSRDRGMTGELFF | TGCGCCAGCAGCCGAGACAGGGGGATGACCGGGGAGCTGTTTTTT
TRBJ2-3 | TRBD1 | 16 | once | TRBV7-6 | CASSFPGTGGSDTQYF | TGTGCCAGCAGCTTCCCCGGGACAGGGGGCAGTGATACGCAGTATTTT
TRBJ2-5 | TRBD2 | 15 | few | TRBV3-1/TRBV3-2 | CASSQDGTSKETQYF | TGTGCCAGCAGCCAAGATGGGACTAGTAAAGAGACCCAGTACTTC
TRBJ1-4 | TRBD1 | 15 | . | TRBV7-6 | CASSPRGGQSEKLFF | TGTGCCAGCAGCCCCAGAGGGGGCCAGAGTGAAAAACTGTTTTTT
TRBJ2-7 | . | 16 | . | TRBV4-1 | CASSQDGGRTSYEQYF | TGCGCCAGCAGCCAAGACGGAGGGCGGACTTCCTACGAGCAGTACTTC
TRBJ2-2 | TRBD2 | 15 | . | TRBV6-6 | CASSLAGIGGGELFF | TGTGCCAGCAGTCTAGCGGGTATAGGGGGAGGGGAGCTGTTTTTT
TRBJ2-5 | . | 16 | . | TRBV23-1 | CASSQGTQITGETQYF | TGCGCCAGCAGTCAAGGGACACAAATTACTGGGGAGACCCAGTACTTC
TRBJ1-5 | . | 13 | . | TRBV29-1 | CSVAEAGDQPQHF | TGCAGCGTAGCCGAGGCGGGGGATCAGCCCCAGCATTTT
TRBJ1-4 | . | 17 | . | TRBV4-3 | CASSQVGRTATNEKLFF | TGCGCCAGCAGCCAAGTAGGCAGGACTGCAACTAATGAAAAACTGTTTTTT
TRBJ1-1 | . | 11 | . | TRBV10-3 | CAISEELEAFF | TGTGCCATCAGTGAGGAGCTTGAGGCTTTCTTT
TRBJ2-5 | . | 15 | . | TRBV11-3 | CASSLDSGSQETQYF | TGTGCCAGCAGCTTAGACTCGGGGAGCCAAGAGACCCAGTACTTC
TRBJ2-7 | TRBD2 | 14 | . | TRBV6-6 | CASSLTSGTYEQYF | TGTGCCAGCAGTTTAACTAGCGGGACCTACGAGCAGTACTTC
TRBJ2-2 | TRBD2 | 16 | . | TRBV11-2 | CASSPLSSGGAGELFF | TGTGCCAGCAGCCCCCTGTCTAGCGGGGGGGCCGGGGAGCTGTTTTTT
TRBJ2-3 | . | 19 | . | TRBV21-1 | CASSKAGLAGARTTDTQYF | TGTGCCAGCAGCAAAGCGGGCCTAGCGGGGGCCAGAACCACAGATACGCAGTATTTT
TRBJ1-2 | . | 16 | . | TRBV4-3 | CASSQDRGGAPYGYTF | TGCGCCAGCAGCCAAGATCGGGGAGGCGCACCCTATGGCTACACCTTC
TRBJ2-1 | TRBD1 | 15 | . | TRBV5-6 | CASSLRTGGIDEQFF | TGTGCCAGCAGCTTGAGGACAGGGGGCATCGATGAGCAGTTCTTC
TRBJ2-7 | TRBD2 | 15 | . | TRBV5-1 | CASSLMTSGVNEQYF | TGCGCCAGCAGCTTGATGACTAGCGGGGTTAACGAGCAGTACTTC
TRBJ2-2 | TRBD1 | 16 | . | TRBV7-9 | CASSEQTGANTGELFF | TGTGCCAGCAGCGAGCAGACAGGGGCGAACACCGGGGAGCTGTTTTTT
TRBJ2-2 | . | 17 | . | TRBV3-1/TRBV3-2 | CASSQVIWGANTGELFF | TGTGCCAGCAGCCAAGTGATTTGGGGGGCGAACACCGGGGAGCTGTTTTTT
TRBJ2-7 | . | 14 | . | TRBV7-9 | CASSLGSGPYEQYF | TGTGCCAGCAGCTTAGGGAGCGGTCCCTACGAGCAGTACTTC
TRBJ2-7 | TRBD1 | 15 | . | TRBV27 | CASSLGTGVSYEQYF | TGTGCCAGCAGTTTGGGGACAGGGGTTTCCTACGAGCAGTACTTC
TRBJ2-3 | . | 16 | . | TRBV7-3 | CASSLGAGPGADTQYF | TGTGCCAGCAGCTTAGGGGCGGGCCCAGGGGCAGATACGCAGTATTTT
TRBJ2-1 | . | 14 | . | TRBV4-1 | CASSQEFGDNEQFF | TGCGCCAGCAGCCAAGAGTTCGGAGACAATGAGCAGTTCTTC
TRBJ2-4 | . | 14 | . | TRBV25-1 | CASSVYGAKNIQYF | TGTGCCAGCAGTGTATACGGGGCCAAAAACATTCAGTACTTC
TRBJ2-7 | TRBD2 | 16 | . | TRBV18 | CASSPPPSGGRWEQYF | TGTGCCAGCTCACCTCCTCCGTCGGGGGGGAGGTGGGAGCAGTACTTC
TRBJ2-2 | . | 14 | . | TRBV6-2/TRBV6-3 | CASSPDFMVGELFF | TGTGCCAGCAGCCCGGACTTCATGGTCGGGGAGCTGTTTTTT
TRBJ2-7 | . | 15 | . | TRBV5-4 | CASSDRGKGYYEQYF | TGTGCCAGCAGCGATCGGGGAAAAGGATACTACGAGCAGTACTTC
TRBJ2-7 | . | 14 | . | TRBV27 | CASSPWGSGYEQYF | TGTGCCAGCAGTCCGTGGGGTAGCGGCTACGAGCAGTACTTC
TRBJ2-3 | TRBD2 | 13 | . | TRBV27 | CASRSGGTDTQYF | TGTGCCAGCCGTAGCGGGGGAACAGATACGCAGTATTTT
TRBJ1-4 | . | 13 | . | TRBV18 | CASSRQDNEKLFF | TGTGCCAGCTCACGACAAGATAATGAAAAACTGTTTTTT
TRBJ2-7 | . | 12 | . | TRBV21-1 | CASSKLGHEQYF | TGTGCCAGCAGCAAACTTGGCCACGAGCAGTACTTC
TRBJ2-5 | TRBD2 | 12 | . | TRBV3-1/TRBV3-2 | CASNGRPETQYF | TGTGCCAGCAACGGGAGGCCAGAGACCCAGTACTTC
TRBJ2-7 | . | 12 | . | TRBV6-5 | CAGRDSSYEQYF | TGTGCAGGCCGGGACTCCTCCTACGAGCAGTACTTC